These 4 T cell receptor beta chains were all obtained from the same sample, sequenced in a study of OX40 agonist ivuxolimab in advanced cancers. Measured with immunoSEQ multiplex PCR; TCRdb has only the in-frame clones, and not every one. The data show 97,000 or so clones, 90% seen once. Source: CD4+ or CD8+ T cells sorted from blood, taken in a trial of the OX40 agonist ivuxolimab. Receptors were obtained from an adult with an advanced solid tumor such as melanoma, head and neck, liver or kidney cancer.

The rearrangement links TRBV5-1 to TRBJ1-2; D might be TRBD1 (5 bases). Germline V CDR1 and CDR2: SGHRS, YFSETQ. Trimming shortened V by 4 bases and J by 2 bases, and 18 bases separated the two germline ends. The CDR3 loop spans 16 amino acids. The CDR3 nucleotides read TGCGCCAGCAGCCGAGGACATAAAGAAGGCAACTATGGCTACACCTTC. Encoded protein: CASSRGHKEGNYGYTF.

This chain connects TRBV19 to TRBJ2-3; D unclear. The CDR3 is made up of 14 amino acids. Trimming left V 7 bases short and J 3 bases short, with 14 bases between. Germline V gene lookup returns CDR1 LNHDA and CDR2 SQIVND (reference sequence). CDR3 in amino acids: CASNSWGKTDTQYF. The CDR3 DNA reads as TGTGCCAGTAACTCCTGGGGAAAGACAGATACGCAGTATTTT.

The V and J genes are TRBV27 and TRBJ1-6; D gene uncertain. There are 13 residues in the CDR3. CDR1 is MNHEY, CDR2 SMNVEV, per germline (reference sequence). Trimming took off 6 bases at V and 4 bases at J, with 7 bases between the two ends. For the CDR3, the DNA is TGTGCCAGCAGGGGTCAGTATAATTCACCCCTCCACTTT. The encoded protein is CASRGQYNSPLHF.

This clone was recorded only once. The chain couples TRBV28 to TRBJ2-2; D gene uncertain. Deletions cut 4 bases from V and 8 bases from J, with 8 bases between. CDR1 is MDHEN and CDR2 is SYDVKM in the germline V gene. There are 12 residues in the CDR3. The CDR3 bases are TGTGCCAGCAGTTCCCGCCGGGGGGAGCTGTTTTTT. It encodes CASSSRRGELFF. Full variable domain (remainder filled in from reference TRBV28 and TRBJ2-2): DVKVTQSSRYLVKRTGEKVFLECVQDMDHENMFWYRQDPGLGLRLIYFSYDVKMKEKGDIPEGYSVSREKKERFSLILESASTNQTSMYLCASSSRRGELFFGEGSRLTVL.